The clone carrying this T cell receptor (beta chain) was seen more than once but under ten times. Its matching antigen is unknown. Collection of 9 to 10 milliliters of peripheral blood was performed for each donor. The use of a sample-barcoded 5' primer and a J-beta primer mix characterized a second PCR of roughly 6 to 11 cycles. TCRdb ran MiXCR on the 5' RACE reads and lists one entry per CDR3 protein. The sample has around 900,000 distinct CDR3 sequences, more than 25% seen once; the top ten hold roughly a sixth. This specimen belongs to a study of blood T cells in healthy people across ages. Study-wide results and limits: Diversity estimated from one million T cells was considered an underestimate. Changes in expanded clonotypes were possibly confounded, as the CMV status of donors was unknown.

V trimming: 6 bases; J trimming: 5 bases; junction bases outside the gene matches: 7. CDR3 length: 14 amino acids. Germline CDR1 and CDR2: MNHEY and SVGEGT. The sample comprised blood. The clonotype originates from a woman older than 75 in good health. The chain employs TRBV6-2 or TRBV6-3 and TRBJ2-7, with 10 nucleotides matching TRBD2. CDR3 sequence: CASRDSGGADEQYF. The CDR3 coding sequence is TGTGCCAGCAGGGACAGCGGGGGGGCCGACGAGCAGTACTTC.